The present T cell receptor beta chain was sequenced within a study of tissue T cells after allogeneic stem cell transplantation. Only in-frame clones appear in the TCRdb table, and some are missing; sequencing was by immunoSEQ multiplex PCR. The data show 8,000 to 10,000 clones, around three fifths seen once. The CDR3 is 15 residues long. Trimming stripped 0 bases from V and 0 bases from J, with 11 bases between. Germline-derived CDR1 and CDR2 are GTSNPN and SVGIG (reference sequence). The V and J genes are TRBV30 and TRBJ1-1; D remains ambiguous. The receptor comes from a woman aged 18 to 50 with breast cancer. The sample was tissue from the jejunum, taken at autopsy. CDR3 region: CAWSVGLLMNTEAFF. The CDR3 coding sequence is TGTGCCTGGAGTGTCGGGTTGCTCATGAACACTGAAGCTTTCTTT. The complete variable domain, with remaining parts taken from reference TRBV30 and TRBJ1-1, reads SQTIHQWPATLVQPVGSPLSLECTVEGTSNPNLYWYRQAAGRGLQLLFYSVGIGQISSEVPQNLSASRPQDRQFILSSKKLLLSDSGFYLCAWSVGLLMNTEAFFGQGTRLTVV.